These T cell receptor beta chains were read from a single sample in a study of T cell changes during pregnancy in multiple sclerosis. Using immunoSEQ multiplex PCR, the repertoire was profiled, and TCRdb retains in-frame clones only, with some absent. The sample lists approximately 37,000 clones; roughly 94% were seen once. The sequencing used peripheral blood, collected in the third trimester of pregnancy. Receptors originate from a female donor with multiple sclerosis, enrolled in a pregnancy study. CDR3s include the opening cysteine and the closing phenylalanine or tryptophan. A D gene is named only where the DNA matches it firmly. Size tells how often a clone was seen (once, few, many) or the class of an expanded clone, and some rows leave it out.

V: TRBV4-3; D: -; J: TRBJ2-5; size: -; CDR3: CASSQEGAGSAETQYF; DNA: TGCGCCAGCAGCCAAGAGGGGGCAGGGTCAGCCGAGACCCAGTACTTC
V: TRBV28; D: TRBD2; J: TRBJ2-2; size: once; CDR3: CASKFSGRVGELFF; DNA: TGTGCCAGCAAATTTAGCGGGAGAGTCGGGGAGCTGTTTTTT
V: TRBV27; D: TRBD1; J: TRBJ1-2; size: -; CDR3: CASSLHLGTADGYTF; DNA: TGTGCCAGCAGTTTGCATCTCGGGACAGCCGATGGCTACACCTTC
V: TRBV4-3; D: TRBD1; J: TRBJ1-2; size: -; CDR3: CASSQVWVGTGGAGGYTF; DNA: TGCGCCAGCAGCCAAGTTTGGGTGGGGACAGGGGGCGCGGGAGGCTACACCTTC
V: TRBV10-3; D: TRBD2; J: TRBJ2-4; size: -; CDR3: CAISPGLAGGTLAKNIQYF; DNA: TGTGCCATCAGTCCCGGACTAGCGGGAGGGACCTTAGCCAAAAACATTCAGTACTTC
V: TRBV7-9; D: -; J: TRBJ2-7; size: -; CDR3: CASSLVVTLPSYEQYF; DNA: TGTGCCAGCAGCTTAGTGGTGACTCTGCCCTCCTACGAGCAGTACTTC
V: TRBV5-6; D: TRBD1; J: TRBJ2-3; size: -; CDR3: CASSFGSGGFTDTQYF; DNA: TGTGCCAGCAGCTTCGGGTCAGGGGGATTCACAGATACGCAGTATTTT
V: TRBV4-3; D: -; J: TRBJ2-3; size: -; CDR3: CASSQEGGVTDTQYF; DNA: TGCGCCAGCAGCCAAGAAGGCGGGGTGACAGATACGCAGTATTTT
V: TRBV5-6; D: -; J: TRBJ1-1; size: -; CDR3: CASSLAVRAEAFF; DNA: TGTGCCAGCAGCTTGGCGGTGAGGGCAGAAGCTTTCTTT
V: TRBV29-1; D: -; J: TRBJ2-2; size: -; CDR3: CSSGVSGELFF; DNA: TGCAGCTCGGGGGTTTCAGGGGAGCTGTTTTTT
V: TRBV5-1; D: -; J: TRBJ1-1; size: -; CDR3: CASSSLSTGNTEAFF; DNA: TGCGCCAGCAGCTCCCTCTCGACGGGGAACACTGAAGCTTTCTTT
V: TRBV12-5; D: -; J: TRBJ2-3; size: -; CDR3: CASGLVRGDTQYF; DNA: TGTGCTAGTGGTTTGGTAAGAGGGGATACGCAGTATTTT
V: TRBV5-6; D: -; J: TRBJ1-2; size: -; CDR3: CASSDNRDGYTF; DNA: TGTGCCAGCAGCGACAACAGGGATGGCTACACCTTC
V: TRBV2; D: TRBD1; J: TRBJ1-1; size: -; CDR3: CASSLDRGEAFF; DNA: TGTGCCAGCAGCTTGGACAGGGGTGAAGCTTTCTTT
V: TRBV5-5; D: TRBD1; J: TRBJ1-1; size: -; CDR3: CASSPGQSNTEAFF; DNA: TGTGCCAGCAGCCCGGGACAGTCGAACACTGAAGCTTTCTTT
V: TRBV19; D: -; J: TRBJ2-3; size: -; CDR3: CASSILGDSSTDTQYF; DNA: TGTGCCAGTAGTATACTCGGGGACTCTAGCACAGATACGCAGTATTTT
V: TRBV19; D: -; J: TRBJ2-3; size: -; CDR3: CASTRESTDTQYF; DNA: TGTGCCAGTACTCGGGAAAGCACAGATACGCAGTATTTT